Listed below are T cell receptor beta chains from one sample, sequenced in a study of technical replicates of blood from a few donors. Some clones are missing from TCRdb's copy, which holds only in-frame ones; the method was immunoSEQ multiplex PCR. The data contain about 81,000 clones, roughly four fifths of them singletons. The source material was PBMCs. The receptors were gathered from a human donor in good health. Some clones in this sample may be carry-over from other donors' samples. CDR3s include the opening cysteine and the closing phenylalanine or tryptophan. The order of the fields is CDR3 DNA, CDR3 protein, clone size, D gene, J gene, V gene. D genes are given only for firm matches. Clone size is not always given. Where it is, it says once, few, many or a class for expanded clones.

TGCAGCGTTGAGACAGGGGTCCTCTATGGCTACACCTTC | CSVETGVLYGYTF | medium-sized | TRBD1 | TRBJ1-2 | TRBV29-1
TGCGCCAGCAGCCCGACAGGGATTAGTTCTAATGAAAAACTGTTTTTT | CASSPTGISSNEKLFF | NA | TRBD1 | TRBJ1-4 | TRBV4-1
TGTGCCAGCTCACTTTGGACTTCCACAGATACGCAGTATTTT | CASSLWTSTDTQYF | NA | NA | TRBJ2-3 | TRBV18
TGTGCCACCACTCTGGGGACCCCACTCGGCGGGAGATTCACAGATACGCAGTATTTT | CATTLGTPLGGRFTDTQYF | once | TRBD2 | TRBJ2-3 | TRBV19
TGTGCCCGGGTAGCGGGAGGGATCGAGCAGTTCTTC | CARVAGGIEQFF | NA | TRBD2 | TRBJ2-1 | TRBV30
TGTGCCTGGAGTTCGACCCCCTCATTTAGCGGGGGGGCCGACGGAGATACGCAGTATTTT | CAWSSTPSFSGGADGDTQYF | NA | TRBD2 | TRBJ2-3 | TRBV30
TGTGCCAGCTCACCGGGACAGGGCGGTCAGCCCCAGCATTTT | CASSPGQGGQPQHF | NA | TRBD1 | TRBJ1-5 | TRBV18
TGTGCCAGCAGCGCAGGACAGCAAGAGACCCAGTACTTC | CASSAGQQETQYF | NA | NA | TRBJ2-5 | TRBV5-4
TGCAGCGTTGAAAGTCAGGATGGCTACACCTTC | CSVESQDGYTF | NA | NA | TRBJ1-2 | TRBV29-1
TGCGCCAGCAGCTTGGCCGGGGGCCCCGGGACAGTCTTCTCTGGGGCCAACGTCCTGACTTTC | CASSLAGGPGTVFSGANVLTF | NA | NA | TRBJ2-6 | TRBV5-1
TGTGCCAGTAGTACTCGACAGGGGATAACCTCGGAGACCCAGTACTTC | CASSTRQGITSETQYF | NA | TRBD1 | TRBJ2-5 | TRBV19
TGTGCCAGCAGCCACCGAACTCCAGGGGGCGATTCACCCCTCCACTTT | CASSHRTPGGDSPLHF | NA | TRBD1 | TRBJ1-6 | TRBV13
TGTGCCAGCAGCACCGACGGAGTTTCTCAGCCCCAGCATTTT | CASSTDGVSQPQHF | once | NA | TRBJ1-5 | TRBV5-5
TGTGCCAGCTCACCATTGACATATAACTATGGCTACACCTTC | CASSPLTYNYGYTF | once | NA | TRBJ1-2 | TRBV18
TGCAGCGTCCCTAGTCCCCACCAAGGCTATGGCTACACCTTC | CSVPSPHQGYGYTF | NA | NA | TRBJ1-2 | TRBV29-1
TGTGCCAGCAGCGGGACAGCGCAAGAGACCCAGTACTTC | CASSGTAQETQYF | NA | TRBD1 | TRBJ2-5 | TRBV5-4
TGTGCCGCCCCGGGGCCAGGGGGCGACGAGCAGTACTTC | CAAPGPGGDEQYF | NA | TRBD1 | TRBJ2-7 | TRBV30
TGCGCCAGCAGTTCCCCGGGACTAGCGGGGGATGAAGCTGGCCAAGAGACCCAGTACTTC | CASSSPGLAGDEAGQETQYF | NA | TRBD2 | TRBJ2-5 | TRBV10-1
TGTGCCAGCAGCTTATCAGGGCACGGGCAGTACTTC | CASSLSGHGQYF | NA | NA | TRBJ2-7 | TRBV7-2
TGCGCCAGCAGCCAAGGAGGGGGAAAAGGGGACTATGGCTACACCTTC | CASSQGGGKGDYGYTF | NA | NA | TRBJ1-2 | TRBV4-1
TGTGCCAGCAGCGCCGTTCCTAGCGGGGGGGTTTTCGGTGAGCAGTTCTTC | CASSAVPSGGVFGEQFF | NA | TRBD2 | TRBJ2-1 | TRBV9
TGTGCCAGCAGCTACCTCAGTGGGACAGGGGGAAGTGGCTACACCTTC | CASSYLSGTGGSGYTF | NA | TRBD1 | TRBJ1-2 | TRBV5-8
TGTGCCAGCAGCTTGCTAACGCGCAGGGCCGGGGGGACCACTGAAGCTTTCTTT | CASSLLTRRAGGTTEAFF | few | NA | TRBJ1-1 | TRBV5-4
TGTGCCAGCAGCCGAGGGGGGGGTTACGGCTACACCTTC | CASSRGGGYGYTF | few | NA | TRBJ1-2 | TRBV13
TGCGCCAGCAGTTCAGGACAGGCAGTCGGTGAAAAACTGTTTTTT | CASSSGQAVGEKLFF | NA | TRBD1 | TRBJ1-4 | TRBV5-1
TGTGCCTGGAGTCAAGGGGGGGTAGGAAACACCATATATTTT | CAWSQGGVGNTIYF | NA | NA | TRBJ1-3 | TRBV30
TGCGCCAGCAGCGACAGACAGGGTGGGACAGATACGCAGTATTTT | CASSDRQGGTDTQYF | NA | TRBD1 | TRBJ2-3 | TRBV4-1
TGTGCCAGCAGCTTTTTAGCGGGAGAATCGTACGAGCAGTACTTC | CASSFLAGESYEQYF | NA | TRBD2 | TRBJ2-7 | TRBV5-6
TGTGCCAGCAGCGTAGATGGACTAGCGGGAGATGAGCAGTTCTTC | CASSVDGLAGDEQFF | NA | TRBD2 | TRBJ2-1 | TRBV9
TGTGCCAGCAGCCTAACGGGGGGGCCCCCAGATACGCAGTATTTT | CASSLTGGPPDTQYF | NA | TRBD2 | TRBJ2-3 | TRBV7-6
TGTGCCAGCAGTTTTTACAGGGTGTCTGGGGCCAACGTCCTGACTTTC | CASSFYRVSGANVLTF | NA | NA | TRBJ2-6 | TRBV27
TGTGCCAGCAGCCCAGAGCCGGGGGCAACTAATGAAAAACTGTTTTTT | CASSPEPGATNEKLFF | NA | NA | TRBJ1-4 | TRBV4-2
TGCAGCGTTGGGACAGGGGAGAGCAATCAGCCCCAGCATTTT | CSVGTGESNQPQHF | NA | TRBD1 | TRBJ1-5 | TRBV29-1
TGTGCCAGCAGGCAGACAGGAGATCCTATCCATTACGAGCAGTACTTC | CASRQTGDPIHYEQYF | NA | NA | TRBJ2-7 | TRBV2
TGTGCCAGCAGCTTCTGGTCAGGGGGCCACTACGAGCAGTACTTC | CASSFWSGGHYEQYF | NA | TRBD1 | TRBJ2-7 | TRBV5-4
TGTGCCATCAGTGCCGGACAGGGGGCAAGCACTGAAGCTTTCTTT | CAISAGQGASTEAFF | once | TRBD1 | TRBJ1-1 | TRBV10-3
TGTGCCTGGAGTGAGGGGTCACCCCTCCACTTT | CAWSEGSPLHF | NA | NA | TRBJ1-6 | TRBV30
TGTGCCAGCTCACCGACAGAGAACACTGAAGCTTTCTTT | CASSPTENTEAFF | NA | NA | TRBJ1-1 | TRBV18
TGCGCCAGCAGCCAAGGAATCCTCTGGCGGGAGCTTCCCTCCTACGAGCAGTACTTC | CASSQGILWRELPSYEQYF | NA | TRBD2 | TRBJ2-7 | TRBV4-3
TGCGCCAGCAGCCAAGATCCGCCTCGACTAGCGGGACTCTCCTACAATGAGCAGTTCTTC | CASSQDPPRLAGLSYNEQFF | NA | TRBD2 | TRBJ2-1 | TRBV4-3
TGTGCCAGCAGCCCCGGGACTAGCGGGCTTGGGAATGAGCAGTTCTTC | CASSPGTSGLGNEQFF | NA | TRBD2 | TRBJ2-1 | TRBV7-3
TGTGCCAGCAGCTTGTTCACTAGCGCTTCCTACGAGCAGTACTTC | CASSLFTSASYEQYF | NA | TRBD2 | TRBJ2-7 | TRBV5-6
TGTGCCAGCAGTTCCCTCGAAGCCCAAGAGACCCAGTACTTC | CASSSLEAQETQYF | few | NA | TRBJ2-5 | TRBV7-9
TGTGCCAGCAGCTACAGGCTAGCGGATACAGATACGCAGTATTTT | CASSYRLADTDTQYF | NA | TRBD2 | TRBJ2-3 | TRBV6-5
TGTGCCAGCAGCCCCCTACCGACAGGGCTTGTGGAAGGCTACACCTTC | CASSPLPTGLVEGYTF | few | TRBD1 | TRBJ1-2 | TRBV9
TGTGCCTGGAGTCCTCTAGCAGCACTCATGGATACGCAGTATTTT | CAWSPLAALMDTQYF | few | NA | TRBJ2-3 | TRBV30
TGTGCCAGCAGCTTAACCAGTAACTATGGCTACACCTTC | CASSLTSNYGYTF | few | NA | TRBJ1-2 | TRBV7-9
TGTGCCAGCAGCTCAACGACTAGCGGATCGGAGACCCAGTACTTC | CASSSTTSGSETQYF | NA | TRBD2 | TRBJ2-5 | TRBV27
TGTGCCAGCCGGGACAGCTACTGGGACACTGAAGCTTTCTTT | CASRDSYWDTEAFF | NA | TRBD1 | TRBJ1-1 | TRBV2